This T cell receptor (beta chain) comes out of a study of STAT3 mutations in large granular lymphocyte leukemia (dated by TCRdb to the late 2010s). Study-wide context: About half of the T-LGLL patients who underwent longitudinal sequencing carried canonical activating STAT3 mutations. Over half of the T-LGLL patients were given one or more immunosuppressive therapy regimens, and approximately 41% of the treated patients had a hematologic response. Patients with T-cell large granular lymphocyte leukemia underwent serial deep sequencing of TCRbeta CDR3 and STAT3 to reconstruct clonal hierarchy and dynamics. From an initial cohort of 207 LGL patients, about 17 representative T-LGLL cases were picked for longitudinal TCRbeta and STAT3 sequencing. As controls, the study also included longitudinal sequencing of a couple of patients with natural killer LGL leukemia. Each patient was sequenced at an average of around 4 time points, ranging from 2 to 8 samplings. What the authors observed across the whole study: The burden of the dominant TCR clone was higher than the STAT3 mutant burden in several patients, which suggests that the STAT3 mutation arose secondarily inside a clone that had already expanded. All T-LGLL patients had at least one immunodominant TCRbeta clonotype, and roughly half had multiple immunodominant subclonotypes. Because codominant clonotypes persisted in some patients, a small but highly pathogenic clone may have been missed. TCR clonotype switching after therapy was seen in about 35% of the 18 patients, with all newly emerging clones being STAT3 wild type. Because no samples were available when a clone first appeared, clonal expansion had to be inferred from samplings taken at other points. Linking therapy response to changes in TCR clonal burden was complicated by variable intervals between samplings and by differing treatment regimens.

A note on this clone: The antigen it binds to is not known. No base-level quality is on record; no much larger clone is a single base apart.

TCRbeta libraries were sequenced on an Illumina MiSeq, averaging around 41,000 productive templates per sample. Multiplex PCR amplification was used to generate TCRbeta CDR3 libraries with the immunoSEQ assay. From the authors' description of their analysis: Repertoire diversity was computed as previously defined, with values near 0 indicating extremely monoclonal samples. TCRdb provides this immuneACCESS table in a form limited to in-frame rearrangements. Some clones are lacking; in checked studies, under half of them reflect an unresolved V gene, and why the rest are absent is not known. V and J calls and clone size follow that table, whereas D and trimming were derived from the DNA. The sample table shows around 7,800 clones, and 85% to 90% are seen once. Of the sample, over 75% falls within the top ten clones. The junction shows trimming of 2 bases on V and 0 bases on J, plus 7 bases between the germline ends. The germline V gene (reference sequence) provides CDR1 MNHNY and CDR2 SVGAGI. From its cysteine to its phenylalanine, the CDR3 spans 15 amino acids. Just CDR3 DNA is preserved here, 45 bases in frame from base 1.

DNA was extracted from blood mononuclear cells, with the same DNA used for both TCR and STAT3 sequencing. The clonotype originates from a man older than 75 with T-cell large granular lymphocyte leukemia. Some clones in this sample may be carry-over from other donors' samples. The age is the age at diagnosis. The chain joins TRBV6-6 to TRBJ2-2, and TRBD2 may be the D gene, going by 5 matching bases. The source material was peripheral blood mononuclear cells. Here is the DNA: TGTGCCAGCAGTTACCGGGGTCCGAACACCGGGGAGCTGTTTTTT. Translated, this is CASSYRGPNTGELFF.